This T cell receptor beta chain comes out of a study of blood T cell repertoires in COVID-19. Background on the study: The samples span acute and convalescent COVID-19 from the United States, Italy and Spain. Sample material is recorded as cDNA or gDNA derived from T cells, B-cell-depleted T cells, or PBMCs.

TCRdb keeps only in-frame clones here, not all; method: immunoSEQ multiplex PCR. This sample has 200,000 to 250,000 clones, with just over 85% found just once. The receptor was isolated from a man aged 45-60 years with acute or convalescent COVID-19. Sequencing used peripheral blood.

This CDR3 is CASSPTGTSNTGELFF. The CDR3 DNA sequence: TGTGCCAGCAGTCCGACAGGGACATCGAACACCGGGGAGCTGTTTTTT. This rearrangement joins TRBV6-2 or TRBV6-3 to TRBJ2-2; 7 positions match TRBD1. CDR1 and CDR2 (germline): MNHEY, SVGEGT. Germline trimming cut 5 bases from V and 0 bases from J; bases unmatched to any gene: 6. The CDR3 consists of 16 residues.